This T cell receptor beta chain was captured by sequencing in a study of CD8 T cells in ankylosing spondylitis. Via MiXCR, TCRdb re-called the 5' RACE reads, giving one row per CDR3 protein. The sample includes about 160,000 distinct CDR3 sequences, 9.8% seen only once; the top ten take about 15%. The CDR3 is 13 amino acids. Germline V gene data show CDR1 as LGHDT and CDR2 as YNNKEL (reference sequence). Trimming shortened V by 3 bases and J by 7 bases, and 10 bases separated the two germline ends. A remark on this clonotype: As yet, its antigen is unknown.

Study-wide results and limits: Earlier authors reported some of these motif variants in reactive arthritis synovial fluid and blood.

The sequence was obtained from a female donor with ankylosing spondylitis or in good health (not recorded which). The sequencing input was blood, either unsorted or a sorted T cell fraction (not recorded which). This rearrangement joins TRBV3-1 to TRBJ2-1, with D perhaps matching TRBD2 (5 bases). DNA of the CDR3: TGTGCCAGCAGCCATGGAGAGCGGAATGAGCAGTTCTTC. Translating gives CASSHGERNEQFF.